These 27 T cell receptor beta chains were all obtained from the same sample, sequenced in a study of T cell responses to AZD1222 COVID-19 vaccine. Assay: immunoSEQ multiplex PCR; the TCRdb copy retains only in-frame clones and omits some. The table shows about 120,000 clones, with 92% occurring only once. The material was peripheral blood, obtained 28 days after the second AZD1222 dose. These receptors all stem from an adult who received the AZD1222 COVID-19 vaccine.

The V and J genes are TRBV20-1 and TRBJ1-4; no firm D call. Trimming shortened V by 3 bases and J by 5 bases, and 10 bases separated the two germline ends. CDR1 is DFQATT and CDR2 is SNEGSKA in the germline V gene (reference sequence). The CDR3 length is 13 residues. The CDR3 region is CSASPAGNEKLFF. For the CDR3, the DNA is TGCAGTGCTAGTCCTGCAGGCAATGAAAAACTGTTTTTT.

This chain uses TRBV3-1 (or the pseudogene TRBV3-2) with TRBJ2-3; 9 bases map to TRBD1. Germline V gene sequence: CDR1 LGHDT, CDR2 YNNKEL (reference sequence). J was trimmed by 2 bases and V by 0 bases; bases with no gene match: 9. The CDR3 runs to 18 residues. This chain's CDR3 is CASSQDRDRVTLTDTQYF. The CDR3 region has the DNA TGTGCCAGCAGCCAAGACCGGGACAGGGTTACCCTCACAGATACGCAGTATTTT.

The chain uses TRBV14 and TRBJ1-4; no clear D. Trimming removed 1 base from V and 4 bases from J, with 13 bases in between. CDR3 size: 16 residues. CDR1 and CDR2 (germline): SGHDN, FVKESK. CDR3 residues: CASSQGPGHFNEKLFF. The CDR3 bases are TGTGCCAGCAGCCAAGGTCCGGGCCACTTTAATGAAAAACTGTTTTTT.

V gene TRBV5-4 combines with J gene TRBJ1-5, with D possibly being TRBD1 (5 bases). Germline V gene lookup returns CDR1 SGHNT and CDR2 YYREEE (reference sequence). Trimming took off 3 bases at V and 7 bases at J, with 11 bases between the two ends. There are 13 residues in the CDR3. The CDR3 protein is CASSSGLGQPQHF. The CDR3 DNA is TGTGCCAGCAGCTCAGGGTTGGGGCAGCCCCAGCATTTT.

This chain connects TRBV19 to TRBJ1-2, with 7 positions matching TRBD1. The J segment lost 8 bases and the V segment lost 8 bases, leaving 11 bases of the junction unmatched. The CDR3 is 13 amino acids. The germline CDR1 and CDR2 sequences are LNHDA and SQIVND (reference sequence). Here the CDR3 reads CASSPAQGGGYTF. Written as DNA, the CDR3 is TGTGCCAGTTCCCCCGCCCAGGGGGGCGGCTACACCTTC. The full variable domain, completed using reference TRBV19 and TRBJ1-2, is DGGITQSPKYLFRKEGQNVTLSCEQNLNHDAMYWYRQDPGQGLRLIYYSQIVNDFQKGDIAEGYSVSREKKESFPLTVTSAQKNPTAFYLCASSPAQGGGYTFGSGTRLTVV.

The J gene is TRBJ1-5, the V gene TRBV28; D is unresolved. Trimming removed 8 bases from V and 0 bases from J, with 2 bases in between. CDR3 length: 11 amino acids. In germline, CDR1 is MDHEN, CDR2 SYDVKM. DNA for the CDR3: TGTGCCAGCTATAGCAATCAGCCCCAGCATTTT. Amino acid sequence: CASYSNQPQHF.

The chain carries TRBV7-9 and TRBJ1-5; D gene ambiguous. Trimming pared 5 bases from V and 10 bases from J, leaving 21 bases between. CDR3 length: 15 amino acids. CDR1 is SEHNR and CDR2 is FQNEAQ in the germline V gene (reference sequence). CDR3 region: CASSLEGEGVNPQHF. CDR3 sequence (DNA): TGTGCCAGCAGCCTAGAGGGCGAGGGTGTGAACCCCCAGCATTTT.

V usage is TRBV7-9 and J usage is TRBJ2-7; D is undetermined. The CDR3 loop spans 12 amino acids. Germline V lookup: CDR1 SEHNR, CDR2 FQNEAQ (reference sequence). V gave up 2 bases and J gave up 5 bases, with 7 bases separating them. The CDR3 DNA reads as TGTGCCAGCAGCTTAACTGACGACGAGCAGTACTTC. Its translation: CASSLTDDEQYF.

This clone was seen a handful of times. V is TRBV18 and J is TRBJ1-1; 10 nucleotides match TRBD1. This CDR3 comprises 16 residues. Losses at the gene ends were 2 bases for V and 4 bases for J; bases not matched to a gene: 7. Germline values: CDR1 KGHSH, CDR2 LQKENI. The CDR3 here is CASSPRGQGIGTEAFF. The CDR3 nucleotides are TGTGCCAGCTCACCAAGGGGACAGGGGATAGGCACTGAAGCTTTCTTT. The full variable domain, in which reference TRBV18 and TRBJ1-1 provide the parts outside the CDR3, is NAGVMQNPRHLVRRRGQEARLRCSPMKGHSHVYWYRQLPEEGLKFMVYLQKENIIDESGMPKERFSAEFPKEGPSILRIQQVVRGDSAAYFCASSPRGQGIGTEAFFGQGTRLTVV.

The V and J genes are TRBV12-3 or TRBV12-4 and TRBJ1-2, with D unclear. The V end lost 3 bases, the J end lost 3 bases, and 8 bases lay between the germline ends. The CDR3 is made up of 13 amino acids. CDR3 region: CASSFLPDYGYTF. CDR3 nucleotide sequence: TGTGCCAGCAGTTTTCTCCCCGACTATGGCTACACCTTC.

The chain recombines TRBV9 with TRBJ1-1, with a possible D match to TRBD1 (5 bases). There are 14 residues in the CDR3. V lost 0 bases and J lost 11, with 17 bases in between. Germline values: CDR1 SGDLS, CDR2 YYNGEE. CDR3 sequence (DNA): TGTGCCAGCAGCGTAGCCCTAACCGGGGGTACCGCTTTCTTT. Translation: CASSVALTGGTAFF.

CDR3 DNA: TGTGCCATCAGGGGGACGGCTCCCTACGAGCAGTACTTC. Translating it yields CAIRGTAPYEQYF. The chain carries TRBV10-3 and TRBJ2-7; D tentatively fits TRBD1 or TRBD2 (5 bases each). The CDR3 runs to 13 residues. The V and J ends lost 6 bases and 2 bases respectively, with 11 bases between them. CDR1 and CDR2 from the germline V gene are ENHRY and SYGVKD.

V is TRBV20-1 and J is TRBJ2-5; the D gene is possibly TRBD2 (7 bases). Per the germline V gene, CDR1 is DFQATT and CDR2 is SNEGSKA (reference sequence). Between the trimmed V and J ends, which lost 3 bases and 5 bases, there was a span of 16 bases. The CDR3 loop spans 14 amino acids. CDR3 protein: CSASGGGSGETQYF. In DNA, the CDR3 is TGCAGTGCTAGTGGGGGGGGCTCTGGGGAGACCCAGTACTTC.

The V and J genes are TRBV5-4 and TRBJ2-5; TRBD2 might be the D (6 bases). V shed 5 bases and J shed 3 bases, with 23 bases lying between them. This CDR3 is 17 amino acids long. Germline V gene lookup returns CDR1 SGHNT and CDR2 YYREEE (reference sequence). In DNA, the CDR3 is TGTGCCAGCAGGTTAACCCTTCGGGGGTCGTTAGAAGAGACCCAGTACTTC. Translating gives CASRLTLRGSLEETQYF.

The V and J genes are TRBV16 and TRBJ2-1; 8 bases agree with TRBD2. V was clipped by 7 bases and J by 0 bases; unmatched bases: 11. The CDR3 length is 17 residues. In germline, CDR1 is KGHSY, CDR2 FQNENV. The CDR3 is CASKPPAGGNSYNEQFF. The CDR3 DNA reads as TGTGCCAGCAAGCCCCCCGCGGGGGGTAACTCCTACAATGAGCAGTTCTTC.

This chain uses TRBV29-1 with TRBJ1-2; D may be TRBD1 (6 bases). The ends were cut back, 6 bases at V and 7 bases at J, with 9 bases in the middle. The germline V gene has CDR1 SQVTM and CDR2 ANQGSEA. This CDR3 spans 10 amino acids. CDR3 sequence reads: CSVEGGGYTF. The CDR3 DNA follows: TGCAGCGTGGAGGGGGGTGGCTACACCTTC.

The rearrangement uses TRBV4-2 and TRBJ2-7; possible D gene TRBD2, 5 bases. The CDR3 contains 14 residues. V was shortened by 0 bases and J by 2 bases, with 8 bases between the two germline ends. The V gene's germline CDR1 is LGHNA and CDR2 YNFKEQ. CDR3 DNA: TGTGCCAGCAGCCAAGAGCAGAGGGCCTACGAGCAGTACTTC. Translation gives CASSQEQRAYEQYF.

The J gene is TRBJ2-1, the V gene TRBV5-1; 8 positions agree with TRBD2. Germline trimming cut 0 bases from V and 6 bases from J; bases unmatched to any gene: 2. CDR1 and CDR2 from the germline V gene are SGHRS and YFSETQ. This CDR3 spans 14 amino acids. The CDR3 sequence is CASSLAGTSNEQFF. CDR3 DNA sequence: TGCGCCAGCAGCTTGGCCGGGACTAGCAATGAGCAGTTCTTC.

The genes are TRBV10-3 and TRBJ1-2, with D hard to call. Looked up from germline, CDR1 is ENHRY and CDR2 is SYGVKD. The CDR3 is 14 amino acids. V was shortened by 4 bases and J by 6 bases, with 15 bases between the two germline ends. CDR3 sequence (DNA): TGTGCCATCAGTGGTGTCGGGCTCTTGGATGGCTACACCTTC. Protein: CAISGVGLLDGYTF.

The chain couples TRBV7-2 to TRBJ2-7; D is unclear. The germline CDR1 and CDR2 sequences are SGHTA and FQGNSA. Trimming left V 1 base short and J 0 bases short, with 10 bases between. This CDR3 region has 15 residues. This chain's CDR3 is CASSLVQKFSYEQYF. Written as DNA, the CDR3 is TGTGCCAGCAGCTTAGTACAGAAGTTCTCCTACGAGCAGTACTTC.

This rearrangement joins TRBV5-5 to TRBJ1-2, with D tentatively TRBD1 (5 bases). V lost 0 bases, J lost 4 bases, and 13 bases lay in between. CDR3 length equals 15 residues. Germline lookup yields CDR1 SGHKS and CDR2 YYEKEE (reference sequence). The CDR3 reads CASSLAGRGSYGYTF. The CDR3 coding sequence is TGTGCCAGCAGCTTGGCCGGTAGGGGAAGCTATGGCTACACCTTC.

The V and J genes are TRBV28 and TRBJ1-1; D is ambiguous. From germline, CDR1 is MDHEN and CDR2 SYDVKM. V lost 2 bases to trimming and J lost 5 bases, with 9 bases between them. The CDR3 is 13 amino acids. CDR3 DNA sequence: TGTGCCAGCAGTTTAGCGGGTAGGACTGAAGCTTTCTTT. Protein sequence: CASSLAGRTEAFF.

The chain carries TRBV2 and TRBJ2-2; TRBD1 agrees at 9 bases. CDR3 size: 15 residues. V was pared by 6 bases and J by 0 bases, with 2 bases of the junction left unmatched. The V gene's germline CDR1 is SNHLY and CDR2 FYNNEI. The CDR3 DNA is TGTGCCAGCAGCAGACAGGGGGCGAACACCGGGGAGCTGTTTTTT. This codes for CASSRQGANTGELFF.

This rearrangement joins TRBV6-1 to TRBJ1-4; the D is unclear. This CDR3 comprises 15 residues. Germline V CDR1 and CDR2: MNHNS, SASEGT. V lost 2 bases and J lost 5, with 12 bases in between. CDR3 sequence reads: CASSEPMRGNEKLFF. CDR3 DNA: TGTGCCAGCAGTGAACCGATGCGGGGAAATGAAAAACTGTTTTTT.

This clone was counted only a few times. The V and J genes are TRBV7-2 and TRBJ1-6; D ambiguous. Germline CDR1 and CDR2: SGHTA and FQGNSA. The CDR3 length is 15 residues. V lost 0 bases to trimming and J lost 2 bases, with 5 bases between them. Here the CDR3 reads CASSLAGTYNSPLHF. In DNA, the CDR3 is TGTGCCAGCAGCTTAGCTGGAACCTATAATTCACCCCTCCACTTT.

The chain has TRBV7-2 and TRBJ1-2; a weak D match, TRBD1 (6 bases). V was pared by 4 bases and J by 8 bases, with 17 bases between. This CDR3 contains 14 residues. Per the germline V gene, CDR1 is SGHTA and CDR2 is FQGNSA. The CDR3 DNA is TGTGCCAGCAGCTCCGAGGGGGACTGGGACGGCTACACCTTC. Protein product: CASSSEGDWDGYTF.

The J gene is TRBJ2-3, the V gene TRBV7-2, with 8 bases matching TRBD2. This CDR3 contains 15 residues. The germline CDR1 and CDR2 sequences are SGHTA and FQGNSA. The J segment lost 4 bases and the V segment lost 6 bases, leaving 9 bases of the junction unmatched. CDR3 sequence (DNA): TGTGCCAGCAGGACCGCCGCGGGGGGCGCAGATACGCAGTATTTT. Amino acid sequence: CASRTAAGGADTQYF. Full variable domain (outside the CDR3, taken from reference TRBV7-2 and TRBJ2-3): GAGVSQSPSNKVTEKGKDVELRCDPISGHTALYWYRQSLGQGLEFLIYFQGNSAPDKSGLPSDRFSAERTGGSVSTLTIQRTQQEDSAVYLCASRTAAGGADTQYFGPGTRLTVL.